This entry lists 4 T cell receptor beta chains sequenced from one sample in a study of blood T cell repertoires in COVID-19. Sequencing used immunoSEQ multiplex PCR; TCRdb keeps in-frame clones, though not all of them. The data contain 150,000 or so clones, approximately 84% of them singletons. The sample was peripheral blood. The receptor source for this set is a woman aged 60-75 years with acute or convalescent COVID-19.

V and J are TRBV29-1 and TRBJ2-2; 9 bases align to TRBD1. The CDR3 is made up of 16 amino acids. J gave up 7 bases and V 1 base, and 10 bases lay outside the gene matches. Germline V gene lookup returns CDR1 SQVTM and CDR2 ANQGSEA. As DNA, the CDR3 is TGCAGCGTTGAAGCGGGGGACAGGGCTTTGGGCGGGGAGCTGTTTTTT. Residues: CSVEAGDRALGGELFF.

CDR3 in amino acids: CASSPFAGDTEAFF. In DNA, the CDR3 is TGTGCCAGCTCACCATTCGCAGGGGATACTGAAGCTTTCTTT. This chain links TRBV18 with TRBJ1-1, with D perhaps matching TRBD1 (6 bases). The CDR3 loop spans 14 amino acids. CDR1 is KGHSH, CDR2 LQKENI, per germline. V lost 2 bases to trimming and J lost 5 bases, with 12 bases between them.

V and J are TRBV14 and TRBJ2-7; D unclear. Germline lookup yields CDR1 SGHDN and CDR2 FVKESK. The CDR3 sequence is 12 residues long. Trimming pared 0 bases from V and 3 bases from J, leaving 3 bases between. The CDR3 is CASSQDSYEQYF. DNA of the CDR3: TGTGCCAGCAGCCAAGACAGCTACGAGCAGTACTTC.

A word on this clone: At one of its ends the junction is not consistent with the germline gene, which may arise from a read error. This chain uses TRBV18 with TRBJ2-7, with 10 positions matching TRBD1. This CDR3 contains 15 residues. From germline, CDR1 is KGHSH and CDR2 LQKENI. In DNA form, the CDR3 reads TGTGCCAGCTCACGAGATTCCGGGACAGGGGCCACCCGAGGCTTC. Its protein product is CASSRDSGTGATRGF.